The 16 T cell receptor beta chains reported below all come from one sample, sequenced in a study of blood T cell repertoires in COVID-19. Clones were sequenced by immunoSEQ multiplex PCR, and TCRdb holds only the in-frame ones, with some missing. This table has some 220,000 clones, approximately 85% appearing once. The material sequenced was peripheral blood. These TCRs come from a woman in her seventies with COVID-19, enrolled during active disease.

V gene TRBV29-1 combines with J gene TRBJ1-1; TRBD1 might be the D (6 bases). Per germline, CDR1 SQVTM and CDR2 ANQGSEA. This CDR3 is 14 amino acids long. V was cut by 4 bases and J by 1 base, with 13 bases left in between. DNA for the CDR3: TGCAGCGTTGCGCAGGGGTATGGGAACACTGAAGCTTTCTTT. It specifies CSVAQGYGNTEAFF.

The V call is TRBV10-3, the J call TRBJ2-5, with TRBD1 matching over 9 bases. CDR3 length equals 16 residues. The germline gives CDR1 ENHRY, CDR2 SYGVKD. The V segment lost 6 bases and the J segment 2 bases; nucleotides outside the gene matches: 10. In nucleotides, the CDR3 is TGTGCCATCAGGGATCTGGGACAGGGAGGTCAAGAGACCCAGTACTTC. Protein product: CAIRDLGQGGQETQYF.

The chain links TRBV7-2 to TRBJ1-5; no firm D call. The germline gives CDR1 SGHTA, CDR2 FQGNSA. Trimming removed 4 bases at V and 5 bases at J, with 6 bases between. The CDR3 sequence is 12 residues long. The CDR3 loop is CASSSPDQPQHF. The CDR3 coding sequence is TGTGCCAGCAGCTCCCCTGATCAGCCCCAGCATTTT.

The rearrangement uses TRBV11-2 and TRBJ2-3, with a weak D call TRBD1 (6 bases). Trimming shortened V by 5 bases and J by 8 bases, and 20 bases separated the two germline ends. The CDR3 is 15 amino acids. Germline V gene lookup returns CDR1 SGHAT and CDR2 FQNNGV. The chain's CDR3 is CASSQLTGATATQYF. CDR3 bases: TGTGCCAGCAGCCAATTGACAGGAGCCACGGCTACGCAGTATTTT.

The CDR3: CAAARGGPTYNEQFF. CDR3 bases: TGTGCCGCCGCCAGGGGTGGCCCTACCTACAATGAGCAGTTCTTC. The V call is TRBV7-3, the J call TRBJ2-1; weak D call: TRBD1 (6 bases). Per germline, CDR1 SGHTA and CDR2 FQGTGA. This CDR3 contains 15 residues. V gave up 11 bases and J gave up 2 bases, with 19 bases separating them. Complete variable domain (other parts from reference TRBV7-3 and TRBJ2-1): GAGVSQTPSNKVTEKGKYVELRCDPISGHTALYWYRQSLGQGPEFLIYFQGTGAADDSGLPNDRFFAVRPEGSVSTLKIQRTERGDSAVYLCAAARGGPTYNEQFFGPGTRLTVL.

On this clone: The same CDR3 arises from other DNA sequences in this sample as well. The J gene is TRBJ1-4, the V gene TRBV28, with D perhaps TRBD1 (6 bases). Trimming took off 6 bases at V and 0 bases at J, with 11 bases between the two ends. The germline V gene encodes CDR1 MDHEN and CDR2 SYDVKM. The CDR3 sequence is 15 residues long. The DNA for the CDR3 is TGTGCCAGCAGCTTTTCAGGGGCAACTAATGAAAAACTGTTTTTT. Its protein product is CASSFSGATNEKLFF.

This chain uses TRBV5-4 with TRBJ2-1; D is possibly TRBD2 (5 bases). Deletions cut 0 bases from V and 5 bases from J, with 18 bases between. The CDR3 is made up of 17 amino acids. Germline CDR1 SGHNT, CDR2 YYREEE (reference sequence). Here the CDR3 reads CASSLASASGNHNEQFF. The CDR3 DNA follows: TGTGCCAGCAGCTTGGCCTCCGCGTCGGGGAACCACAATGAGCAGTTCTTC.

Worth noting for this clone: The sample carries other DNA sequences with the same CDR3. The V and J genes are TRBV10-3 and TRBJ1-2; 8 bases are a match to TRBD1. This CDR3 has 13 amino acids. Losses at the gene ends were 3 bases for V and 5 bases for J; bases not matched to a gene: 2. Per germline, CDR1 ENHRY and CDR2 SYGVKD. As DNA, the CDR3 is TGTGCCATCAGTGAAGGACAGGGTTATGGCTACACCTTC. As protein: CAISEGQGYGYTF.

CDR3 sequence (DNA): TGCGCCCCCCTAGGGGACTTCCCCGGCAATCAGCCCCAGCATTTT. Translation gives CAPLGDFPGNQPQHF. V and J are TRBV10-1 and TRBJ1-5, with D possibly TRBD1 on 5 matching bases. Trimming took 11 bases from V and 2 from J, leaving 19 bases between them. Germline loops: CDR1 WNHNN, CDR2 SYGVQD (reference sequence). This CDR3 spans 15 amino acids.

This clone was picked up one time. The chain combines TRBV28 with TRBJ2-7; 9 bases map to TRBD2. The junction had 8 bases not matched to a gene; V was cut back by 4 bases and J by 4 bases. CDR1 and CDR2 from the germline V gene are MDHEN and SYDVKM. The CDR3 spans 15 residues. This chain's CDR3 is CASSSSGTSFYEQYF. DNA of the CDR3: TGTGCCAGCAGTTCTTCCGGGACTAGCTTTTACGAGCAGTACTTC. The variable domain in full, with the rest retrieved from reference TRBV28 and TRBJ2-7, is DVKVTQSSRYLVKRTGEKVFLECVQDMDHENMFWYRQDPGLGLRLIYFSYDVKMKEKGDIPEGYSVSREKKERFSLILESASTNQTSMYLCASSSSGTSFYEQYFGPGTRLTVT.

The DNA of the CDR3 is TGTGCCAGCAGTTTACGACAGTTCTTCCCTGGAAACACCATATATTTT. This gives the protein CASSLRQFFPGNTIYF. This chain connects TRBV28 to TRBJ1-3; D is perhaps TRBD1 (5 bases). The CDR3 loop spans 16 amino acids. Trimming took off 2 bases at V and 2 bases at J, with 13 bases between the two ends. The germline V gene encodes CDR1 MDHEN and CDR2 SYDVKM.

The chain recombines TRBV5-1 with TRBJ1-4, with 8 bases matching TRBD1. Germline CDR1 reads SGHRS; CDR2 reads YFSETQ. CDR3 size: 14 residues. Trimming removed 0 bases from V and 7 bases from J; junction bases left unmatched: 2. The CDR3, as DNA: TGCGCCAGCAGCTTGGGACAGGGGTTTGAAAAACTGTTTTTT. It encodes CASSLGQGFEKLFF.

This clone was seen only a few times. The chain has TRBV3-1 (or the pseudogene TRBV3-2) and TRBJ1-5; 7 bases fit TRBD1. The CDR3 totals 18 residues. Germline lookup yields CDR1 LGHDT and CDR2 YNNKEL (reference sequence). The V segment lost 4 bases and the J segment 0 bases; nucleotides outside the gene matches: 12. CDR3: CASSRKNRGRYSNQPQHF. CDR3 coding DNA: TGTGCCAGCAGCCGAAAAAACAGGGGACGATATAGCAATCAGCCCCAGCATTTT.

CDR3: CASSPWEGGDYGYTF. CDR3 DNA sequence: TGTGCCAGCAGCCCCTGGGAAGGGGGCGACTATGGCTACACCTTC. The genes are TRBV3-1 (or the pseudogene TRBV3-2) and TRBJ1-2; 7 bases match TRBD1. The V gene end was trimmed by 4 bases and the J gene end by 3 bases; junction bases not matched to a gene: 8. The germline gives CDR1 LGHDT, CDR2 YNNKEL (reference sequence). The CDR3 covers 15 residues.

In its sample, this clone was seen a few times. This rearrangement joins TRBV27 to TRBJ2-7; TRBD1 agrees at 9 bases. The CDR3 extends over 15 amino acids. The V gene end was trimmed by 6 bases and the J gene end by 2 bases; junction bases not matched to a gene: 8. Germline assignment: CDR1 MNHEY and CDR2 SMNVEV (reference sequence). DNA of the CDR3: TGTGCCAGCAGCGATTGGGGACAGGGAACCTACGAGCAGTACTTC. Its protein product is CASSDWGQGTYEQYF.

V and J are TRBV14 and TRBJ2-5, with TRBD2 matching over 14 bases. The germline V gene encodes CDR1 SGHDN and CDR2 FVKESK. After removal of 4 bases from V and 1 base from J, the junction contained 5 bases not matched to a gene. This CDR3 comprises 17 residues. The CDR3 sequence: CASSPWTSGRFQETQYF. The CDR3 bases are TGTGCCAGCAGCCCCTGGACTAGCGGGAGGTTCCAAGAGACCCAGTACTTC.